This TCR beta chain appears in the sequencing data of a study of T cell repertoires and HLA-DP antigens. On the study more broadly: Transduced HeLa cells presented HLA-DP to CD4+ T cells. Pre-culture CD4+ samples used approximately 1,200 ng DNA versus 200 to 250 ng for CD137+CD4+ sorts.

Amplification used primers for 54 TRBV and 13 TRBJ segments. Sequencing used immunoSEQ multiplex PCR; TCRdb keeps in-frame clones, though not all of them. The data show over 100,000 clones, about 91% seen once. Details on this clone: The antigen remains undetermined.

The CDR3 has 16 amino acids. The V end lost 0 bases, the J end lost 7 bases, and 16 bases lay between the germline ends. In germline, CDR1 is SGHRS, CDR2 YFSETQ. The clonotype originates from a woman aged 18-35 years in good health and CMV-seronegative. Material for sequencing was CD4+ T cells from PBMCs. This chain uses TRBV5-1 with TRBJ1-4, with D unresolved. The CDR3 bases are TGCGCCAGCAGCTTGGACGGACCGCCGCTACGTGAAAAACTGTTTTTT. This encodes CASSLDGPPLREKLFF.